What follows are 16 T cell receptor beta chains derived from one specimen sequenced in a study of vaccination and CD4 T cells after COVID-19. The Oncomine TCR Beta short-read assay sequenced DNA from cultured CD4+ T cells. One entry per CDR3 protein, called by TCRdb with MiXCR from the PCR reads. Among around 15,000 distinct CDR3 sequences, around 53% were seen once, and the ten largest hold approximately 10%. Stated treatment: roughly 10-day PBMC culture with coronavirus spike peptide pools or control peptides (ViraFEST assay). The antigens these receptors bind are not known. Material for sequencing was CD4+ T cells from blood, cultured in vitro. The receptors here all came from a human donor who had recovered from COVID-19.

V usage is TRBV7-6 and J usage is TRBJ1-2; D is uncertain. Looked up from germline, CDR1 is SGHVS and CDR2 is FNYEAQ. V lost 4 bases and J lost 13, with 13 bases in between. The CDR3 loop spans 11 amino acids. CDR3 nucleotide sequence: TGTGCCAGCAGCTCCCAAGGTCGCATCACCTTC. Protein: CASSSQGRITF.

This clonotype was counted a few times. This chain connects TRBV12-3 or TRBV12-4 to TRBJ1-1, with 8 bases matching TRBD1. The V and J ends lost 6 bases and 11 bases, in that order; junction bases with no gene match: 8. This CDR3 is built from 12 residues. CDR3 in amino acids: CASSPAGGTAFF. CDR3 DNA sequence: TGTGCCAGCAGCCCGGCAGGGGGCACTGCTTTCTTT.

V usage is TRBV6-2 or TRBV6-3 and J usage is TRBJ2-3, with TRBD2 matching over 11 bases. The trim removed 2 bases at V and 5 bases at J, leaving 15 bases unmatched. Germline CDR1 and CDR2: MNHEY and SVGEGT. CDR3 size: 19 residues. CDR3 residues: CASSYLPGTSGPVGDTQYF. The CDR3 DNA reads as TGTGCCAGCAGTTACCTTCCCGGGACTAGCGGCCCGGTGGGAGATACGCAGTATTTT.

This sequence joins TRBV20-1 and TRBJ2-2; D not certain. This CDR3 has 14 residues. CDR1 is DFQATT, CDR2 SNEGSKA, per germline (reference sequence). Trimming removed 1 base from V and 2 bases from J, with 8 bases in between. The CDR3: CSARAQRNTGELFF. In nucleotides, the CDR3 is TGCAGTGCTAGAGCGCAGCGCAACACCGGGGAGCTGTTTTTT.

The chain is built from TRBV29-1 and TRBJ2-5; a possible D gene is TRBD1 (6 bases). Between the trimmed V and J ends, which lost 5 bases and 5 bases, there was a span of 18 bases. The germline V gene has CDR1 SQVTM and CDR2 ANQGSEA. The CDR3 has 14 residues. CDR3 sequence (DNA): TGCAGCGTTAACAGACCCGACAGGCTGGAGACCCAGTACTTC. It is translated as CSVNRPDRLETQYF.

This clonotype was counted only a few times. CDR3 nucleotide sequence: TGTGCCAGCAGCAAGGACAGGAGCTCCTACGAGCAGTACTTC. Amino acid sequence: CASSKDRSSYEQYF. The V gene is TRBV27, the J gene TRBJ2-7; 7 positions agree with TRBD1. The germline V gene encodes CDR1 MNHEY and CDR2 SMNVEV (reference sequence). Trimming cost V 6 bases and J 0 bases; bases outside gene matches: 5. This CDR3 is 14 amino acids long.

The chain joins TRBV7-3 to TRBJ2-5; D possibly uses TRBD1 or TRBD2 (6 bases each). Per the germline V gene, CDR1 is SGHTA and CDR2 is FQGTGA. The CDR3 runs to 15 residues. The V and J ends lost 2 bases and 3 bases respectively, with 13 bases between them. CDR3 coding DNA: TGTGCCAGCAGCTTATGGGGGGCCGGGGAAGAGACCCAGTACTTC. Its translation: CASSLWGAGEETQYF.

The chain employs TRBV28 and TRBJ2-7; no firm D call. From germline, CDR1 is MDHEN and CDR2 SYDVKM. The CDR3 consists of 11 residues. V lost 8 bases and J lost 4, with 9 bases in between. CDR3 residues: CASQKGYEQYF. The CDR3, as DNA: TGTGCCAGCCAGAAGGGATACGAGCAGTACTTC.

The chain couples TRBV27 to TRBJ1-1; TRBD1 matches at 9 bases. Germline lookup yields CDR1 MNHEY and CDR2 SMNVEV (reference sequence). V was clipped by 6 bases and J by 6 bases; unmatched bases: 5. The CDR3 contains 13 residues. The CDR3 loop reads CASRRDRVAEAFF. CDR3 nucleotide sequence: TGTGCCAGCAGAAGGGACAGGGTCGCTGAAGCTTTCTTT.

The CDR3 reads CASSPSGGGIRVNTEAFF. CDR3 nucleotides: TGTGCCAGCAGCCCCAGCGGGGGAGGTATTCGAGTGAACACTGAAGCTTTCTTT. The chain combines TRBV12-3 or TRBV12-4 with TRBJ1-1; D perhaps matches TRBD1 (5 bases). Trimming removed 6 bases at V and 0 bases at J, with 23 bases between. The CDR3 length is 18 residues.

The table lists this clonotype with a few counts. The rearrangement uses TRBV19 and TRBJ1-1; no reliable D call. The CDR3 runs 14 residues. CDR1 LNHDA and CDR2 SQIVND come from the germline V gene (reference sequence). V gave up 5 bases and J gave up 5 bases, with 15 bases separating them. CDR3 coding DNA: TGTGCCAGTAGTCGATCTGGGGTTTCGACTGAAGCTTTCTTT. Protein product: CASSRSGVSTEAFF.

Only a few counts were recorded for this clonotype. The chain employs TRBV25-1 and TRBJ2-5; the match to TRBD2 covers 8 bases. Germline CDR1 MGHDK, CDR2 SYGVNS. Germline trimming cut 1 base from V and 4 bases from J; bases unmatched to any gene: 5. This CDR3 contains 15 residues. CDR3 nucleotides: TGTGCCAGCAGTGAATTCACCGCGGGAGGAGAGACCCAGTACTTC. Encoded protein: CASSEFTAGGETQYF.

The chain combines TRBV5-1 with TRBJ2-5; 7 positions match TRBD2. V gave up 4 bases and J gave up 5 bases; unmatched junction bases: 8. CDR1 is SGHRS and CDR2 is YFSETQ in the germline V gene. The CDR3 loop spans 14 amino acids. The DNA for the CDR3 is TGCGCCAGCAGCGGTCGGGAGGTAGGGGAGACCCAGTACTTC. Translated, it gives CASSGREVGETQYF.

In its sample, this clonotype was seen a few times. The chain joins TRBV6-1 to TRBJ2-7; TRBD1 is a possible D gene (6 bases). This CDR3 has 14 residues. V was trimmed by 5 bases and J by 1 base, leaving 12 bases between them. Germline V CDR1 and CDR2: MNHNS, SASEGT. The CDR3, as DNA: TGTGCCAGCAGTCCCCCCGACAGGTCCTACGAGCAGTACTTC. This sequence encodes CASSPPDRSYEQYF.

CDR3 nucleotide sequence: TGTGCCAGCAGTCGGACTAGCGGATCCACAGATACGCAGTATTTT. Residues: CASSRTSGSTDTQYF. The chain employs TRBV9 and TRBJ2-3; 10 nucleotides line up with TRBD2. The germline CDR1 and CDR2 sequences are SGDLS and YYNGEE. V lost 5 bases and J lost 2; bases outside the gene matches: 5. The CDR3 sequence is 15 residues long.

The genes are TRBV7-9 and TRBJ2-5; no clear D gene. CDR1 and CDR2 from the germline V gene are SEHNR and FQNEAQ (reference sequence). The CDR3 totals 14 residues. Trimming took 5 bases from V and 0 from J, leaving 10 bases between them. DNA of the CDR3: TGTGCCAGCAGCACCGGGCGATACCAAGAGACCCAGTACTTC. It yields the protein CASSTGRYQETQYF.